The sequence of this TCR beta chain was determined in a study of blood T cell repertoires in COVID-19. The method was immunoSEQ multiplex PCR; TCRdb's version includes in-frame clones alone and lacks a portion of them. The repertoire holds around 99,000 clones, around nine tenths seen once, with about 5.5% in the top ten. The CDR3 is 12 residues long. Germline CDR1 and CDR2: LNHDA and SQIVND (reference sequence). V shed 5 bases and J shed 4 bases, with 6 bases lying between them. Only one count was recorded for this clone. This sample includes further DNA sequences coding for the same CDR3. Sequencing input: peripheral blood. The sequence derives from a middle-aged man with acute or convalescent COVID-19. This chain connects TRBV19 to TRBJ2-1; D perhaps matches TRBD2 (6 bases). The CDR3 protein is CASSGGYNEQFF. The DNA for the CDR3 is TGTGCCAGTAGTGGAGGGTACAATGAGCAGTTCTTC.